Listed below are T cell receptor beta chains from one sample, sequenced in a study of shared clonotypes between healthy human individuals. Only in-frame clones appear in the TCRdb table, and some are missing; sequencing was by immunoSEQ multiplex PCR. The top ten hold 1.1% of the sample, which has around 2,000,000 clones, just under 95% seen once. Sequencing was done on a sample of naive CD8+ T cells sorted from blood. These receptor sequences come from a man aged 18 to 35 in good health. Each CDR3 is given without its conserved first and last residue.

V gene	J gene	CDR3 length	CDR3 protein
TRBV6-1	TRBJ2-1	14	ASSEKGGNSYNEQF
TRBV7-8	TRBJ1-5	13	ASSLAGQGNQPQH
TRBV9	TRBJ1-4	12	ASSVAGGDEKLF
TRBV6-6	TRBJ1-2	11	ASSFSGKRGYT
TRBV2	TRBJ1-6	12	ASIPNSYNSPLH
TRBV19	TRBJ2-1	13	ASRQTSGGYNEQF
TRBV28	TRBJ2-7	9	ASSISDEQY
TRBV10-1	TRBJ2-2	17	ASSAGLAGDQWNTGELF
TRBV19	TRBJ2-1	11	ASRDTSYNEQF
TRBV4-1	TRBJ2-1	13	ASSQDWTSLGEQF
TRBV27	TRBJ2-7	12	ASSFYGGSREQY